The TCR beta chain under discussion was sequenced for a study of blood T cell repertoires in COVID-19. Study-wide context: Material from acute and convalescent COVID-19 was sourced from the United States, Italy and Spain. The cDNA or gDNA used as material had been derived from T cells, B-cell-depleted T cells, or PBMCs.

This CDR3 is 15 amino acids long. Trimming left V 2 bases short and J 9 bases short, with 17 bases between. The germline CDR1 and CDR2 sequences are LGHDT and YNNKEL (reference sequence). A Seattle source enrolled patients during active infection and followed them longitudinally. Authors' processing steps: Researchers report that nucleated cell counts were estimated from reference gene primer amplification. Method: immunoSEQ multiplex PCR; TCRdb's copy keeps in-frame clones and lacks some. V, J and clone size are those of that table, while D and trimming were read from the DNA. The top ten hold less than 2% of the sample, which has roughly 320,000 clones, approximately 89% seen once.

This rearrangement joins TRBV3-1 (or the pseudogene TRBV3-2) to TRBJ1-5; a weak D match, TRBD1 (5 bases). The clonotype comes from a woman aged 25-40 years with COVID-19, enrolled during active disease. The sequencing input was peripheral blood. CDR3 residues: CASSQSTGSVGPQHF. CDR3 coding DNA: TGTGCCAGCAGCCAATCCACAGGATCGGTCGGGCCCCAGCATTTT.